These T cell receptor beta chains were read from a single sample in a study of T cell repertoires and HLA-DP antigens. Profiling relied on immunoSEQ multiplex PCR, and the TCRdb table lists in-frame clones only, not all of them. The sample lists about 89,000 clones; about 89% were seen once. Antigens of these TCRs are unknown. Sequencing used CD4+ T cells from PBMCs. All receptors come from a man between 45 and 60 years old in good health and CMV-seronegative. Both conserved end residues are part of each CDR3. A D gene is named only where the DNA matches it firmly. Size is stated for part of the rows, as once, few or many counts, or as a class when the clone is expanded.

. TRBJ1-2 TRBV28 . TGTGCCAGCAGTTTACTTGCAGGTCTTGGCTACACCTTC CASSLLAGLGYTF
many TRBJ1-6 TRBV11-2 . TGTGCCAGCAGCAATTCTTGGGATTCACCCCTCCACTTT CASSNSWDSPLHF
. TRBJ2-5 TRBV5-1 . TGCGCCAGCAGCTTGGTACAGGGCGGGGGTGAGGAGACCCAGTACTTC CASSLVQGGGEETQYF
. TRBJ1-2 TRBV30 TRBD1 TGTGCCTGGAAGGACAGGGGGGAACGCGGCTACACCTTC CAWKDRGERGYTF
once TRBJ1-5 TRBV28 . TGTGCCAGCAGTTTTTTGGGGGGACAGCCCCAGCATTTT CASSFLGGQPQHF
. TRBJ2-1 TRBV6-4 TRBD2 TGTGCCAGCAGTGAACTAGCGGGAGTAGCGAATGAGCAGTTCTTC CASSELAGVANEQFF
. TRBJ2-2 TRBV7-2 . TGTGCCAGCAGCGCGACCGGGGTCGGGGAGCTGTTTTTT CASSATGVGELFF
. TRBJ1-3 TRBV21-1 . TGTGCCAGCAGAGCTAGGGGAGTCTCTGGAAACACCATATATTTT CASRARGVSGNTIYF
. TRBJ1-2 TRBV28 . TGTGCCAGCAGTTTAGGCTGGAGCAACTATGGCTACACCTTC CASSLGWSNYGYTF
. TRBJ2-7 TRBV5-5 . TGTGCCAGCAGCTTGGTGCCAGGAACCTACGAGCAGTACTTC CASSLVPGTYEQYF
. TRBJ2-1 TRBV5-4 TRBD1 TGTGCCAGCAGCCGTTGGGGCAGGGGGAATGAGCAGTTCTTC CASSRWGRGNEQFF
once TRBJ2-2 TRBV4-2 . TGTGCCAGCAGCCAAGAGTCCCAGAACACCGGGGAGCTGTTTTTT CASSQESQNTGELFF
. TRBJ2-7 TRBV5-4 TRBD2 TGTGCCAGCAGCTTCCTTAGCGGGAGCGCCTACGAGCAGTACTTC CASSFLSGSAYEQYF
few TRBJ1-2 TRBV19 . TGTGCCAGTAGTATGTCCGGGTCCCCCACCTACTATGGCTACACCTTC CASSMSGSPTYYGYTF
. TRBJ1-1 TRBV30 . TGTGCCTGGAGTGGAGCCGGGGACACTGAAGCTTTCTTT CAWSGAGDTEAFF
. TRBJ2-6 TRBV5-4 TRBD2 TGTGCCAGCAGCTTGGGACTAGCGGGACGGACTGGGGCCAACGTCCTGACTTTC CASSLGLAGRTGANVLTF
. TRBJ2-1 TRBV25-1 . TGTGCCAGCAGTGACGGGCGAGTCAGACTAAATGAGCAGTTCTTC CASSDGRVRLNEQFF
once TRBJ2-3 TRBV2 TRBD1 TGTGCCAGCAGTGAAGACAGGGGCGGGTCAGATACGCAGTATTTT CASSEDRGGSDTQYF
. TRBJ2-3 TRBV7-6 TRBD2 TGTGCCAGCAGCTCTTGGGGGGGACGCACAGATACGCAGTATTTT CASSSWGGRTDTQYF
. TRBJ2-7 TRBV6-5 . TGTGCCGCTCAGGGCCCCGCGGAGGCGAAGCAGTACTTC CAAQGPAEAKQYF
. TRBJ2-3 TRBV5-1 TRBD2 TGCGCCAGCAGCTTGGCGTCTAGCGGGGCGAAGCGCACAGATACGCAGTATTTT CASSLASSGAKRTDTQYF
. TRBJ2-3 TRBV4-3 . TGCGCCAGCAGCCAGGGGGGACAACGCACAGATACGCAGTATTTT CASSQGGQRTDTQYF
. TRBJ2-1 TRBV2 . TGTGCCAGCAGTGTCAGGAGGTTAATAAATGAGCAGTTCTTC CASSVRRLINEQFF
once TRBJ2-7 TRBV7-2 . TGTGCCAGCAGCTTCTCTACAGGGTCTCGGGAGCAGTACTTC CASSFSTGSREQYF